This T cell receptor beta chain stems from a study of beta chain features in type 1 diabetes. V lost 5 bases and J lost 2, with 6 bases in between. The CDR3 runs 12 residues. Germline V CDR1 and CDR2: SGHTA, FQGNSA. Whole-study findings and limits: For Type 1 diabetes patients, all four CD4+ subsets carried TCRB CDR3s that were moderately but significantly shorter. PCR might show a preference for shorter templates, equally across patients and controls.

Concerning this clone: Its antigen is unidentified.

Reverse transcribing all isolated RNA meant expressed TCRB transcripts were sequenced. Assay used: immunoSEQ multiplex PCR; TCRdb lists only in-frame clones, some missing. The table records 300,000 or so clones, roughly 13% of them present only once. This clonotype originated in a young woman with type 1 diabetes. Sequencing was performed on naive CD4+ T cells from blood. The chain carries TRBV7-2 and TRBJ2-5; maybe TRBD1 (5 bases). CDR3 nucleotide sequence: TGTGCCAGCAGCAGGACACAAGAGACCCAGTACTTC. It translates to CASSRTQETQYF.